Included here is one T cell receptor beta chain sequence, with context. The assay ran at deep level. Some clones are missing from TCRdb's copy, which holds only in-frame ones; the method was immunoSEQ multiplex PCR. The data hold about half a million clones, with over 75% observed a single time. The source of the sample is a study of shared clonotypes between healthy human individuals. Study overall: The cohort comprised two women and three men. Their ages spanned 18 to 49 years.

Trimming took 1 base from V and 2 from J; bases not matched to a gene: 12. The CDR3 extends over 18 amino acids. Looked up from germline, CDR1 is GTSNPN and CDR2 is SVGIG (reference sequence). This receptor was identified in a woman aged 40 to 55 in good health. Some clones in this sample may be carry-over from other donors' samples. The genes are TRBV30 and TRBJ2-5; 11 nucleotides agree with TRBD2. The specimen sequenced was PBMCs. The CDR3 loop reads CAWSDSGLAVYLQETQYF. For the CDR3, the DNA is TGTGCCTGGAGTGACTCGGGACTAGCGGTCTACCTACAAGAGACCCAGTACTTC.